The text below deals with one T cell receptor beta chain. In the original analysis: Scientists estimated how many nucleated cells there were by amplifying reference gene primers. Clones were sequenced by immunoSEQ multiplex PCR, and TCRdb holds only the in-frame ones, with some missing. The DNA gave D and trimming, while V, J and clone size come from that table. The sample lists about 130,000 clones; more than 70% were seen once. These data are taken from a study of blood T cell repertoires in COVID-19. Study overall: The United States, Italy and Spain were the sources of the acute and convalescent COVID-19 samples. From T cells, B-cell-depleted T cells, or PBMCs came the material, which was cDNA or gDNA.

Germline values: CDR1 SGHRS, CDR2 YFSETQ. The V and J ends lost 4 bases and 4 bases respectively, with 20 bases between them. This CDR3 contains 17 residues. The specimen was peripheral blood. This clonotype was sampled from a woman of 80 years or more with acute or convalescent COVID-19. V gene TRBV5-1 combines with J gene TRBJ1-4; D is perhaps TRBD1 (6 bases). CDR3 nucleotides: TGCGCCAGCAGCCTCGTAGGTTCGGACAGCTATAATGAAAAACTGTTTTTT. Residues: CASSLVGSDSYNEKLFF.